The sequence of this T cell receptor beta chain was determined in a study of cytomegalovirus exposure and HLA in healthy donors. This clone has a handful of counts. TCRdb's copy holds only in-frame clones and misses some; the assay was immunoSEQ multiplex PCR. This table has 200,000 to 250,000 clones, roughly 88% appearing once. This CDR3 has 14 amino acids. The V and J ends lost 5 bases and 2 bases, in that order; junction bases with no gene match: 3. The germline V gene has CDR1 MNHEY and CDR2 SVGAGI. The chain employs TRBV6-5 and TRBJ2-7; 10 bases are shared with TRBD1. The TCR originated in a woman under 30 in good health and CMV-seronegative. Sequencing was done on a sample of PBMCs. In nucleotides, the CDR3 is TGTGCCAGCAGTATGGGACAGGGGACCTACGAGCAGTACTTC. It codes for CASSMGQGTYEQYF.